One sample yielded the 9 T cell receptor beta chains listed below, sequenced in a study of metastatic and nonmetastatic thyroid tumors. Before thyroid surgery, none of the patients had received any treatment. TCRdb reprocessed the PCR reads using MiXCR. The data show roughly 58,000 clones, 4% to 4.5% seen once. Material for sequencing was blood. These TCRs come from a female donor with papillary thyroid cancer or a benign thyroid nodule (not recorded which). Some clones in this sample may be carry-over from other donors' samples.

This clone showed up many times. The J gene is TRBJ2-5, the V gene TRBV4-2; 8 bases are a match to TRBD2. Germline lookup yields CDR1 LGHNA and CDR2 YNFKEQ. With V trimmed by 0 bases and J by 5 bases, 8 bases remained unmatched. The CDR3 loop spans 16 amino acids. In DNA, the CDR3 is TGTGCCAGCAGCCAAGATCCAAGCGGGAGTGGGGAGACCCAGTACTTC. This gives the protein CASSQDPSGSGETQYF.

This clone was found many times. V and J are TRBV20-1 and TRBJ2-3; no reliable D call. In germline, CDR1 is DFQATT, CDR2 SNEGSKA (reference sequence). The CDR3 runs 8 residues. The ends were cut back, 0 bases at V and 15 bases at J, with 4 bases in the middle. Written as DNA, the CDR3 is TGCAGTGCTAGAGATCTTTATTTT. Translating it yields CSARDLYF.

This clone was observed many times. The chain joins TRBV19 to TRBJ2-3, with 7 bases identical to TRBD2. J lost 1 base, V lost 4 bases, and 5 bases had no gene match. The CDR3 contains 15 residues. Germline V gene data show CDR1 as LNHDA and CDR2 as SQIVND (reference sequence). CDR3 residues: CASSTSGGGTDTQYF. The CDR3 DNA is TGTGCCAGTAGTACTAGCGGAGGAGGCACAGATACGCAGTATTTT. Looking up the rest from reference TRBV19 and TRBJ2-3 gives the full variable domain: DGGITQSPKYLFRKEGQNVTLSCEQNLNHDAMYWYRQDPGQGLRLIYYSQIVNDFQKGDIAEGYSVSREKKESFPLTVTSAQKNPTAFYLCASSTSGGGTDTQYFGPGTRLTVL.

This clone came up many times. The genes are TRBV18 and TRBJ1-3, with a tentative D call TRBD1 (6 bases). CDR3 length equals 14 residues. Trimming shortened V by 4 bases and J by 4 bases, and 11 bases separated the two germline ends. The germline CDR1 and CDR2 sequences are KGHSH and LQKENI. The CDR3 protein is CASSLGQRGNTIYF. CDR3 coding DNA: TGTGCCAGCTCACTAGGACAGAGGGGAAACACCATATATTTT.

This clone was detected many times. This sequence joins TRBV3-1 and TRBJ2-7; 8 nucleotides line up with TRBD2. The CDR3 totals 15 residues. V shed 1 base, J shed 5 bases, and the junction held 7 bases outside the gene matches. CDR1 is LGHDT and CDR2 is YNNKEL in the germline V gene (reference sequence). As DNA, the CDR3 is TGTGCCAGCAGCCAAGGAGTCGGGAGGGCCAACGAGCAGTACTTC. Protein sequence: CASSQGVGRANEQYF.

The sample holds a few counts of this clone. V is TRBV7-9 and J is TRBJ2-3; D unresolved. The germline CDR1 and CDR2 sequences are SEHNR and FQNEAQ (reference sequence). V was cut by 0 bases and J by 2 bases, with 9 bases left in between. The CDR3 runs 15 residues. The CDR3 region is CASSLAGGATDTQYF. The CDR3 DNA follows: TGTGCCAGCAGCTTAGCCGGCGGAGCCACAGATACGCAGTATTTT. The full variable domain, rest sourced from reference TRBV7-9 and TRBJ2-3, is DTGVSQNPRHKITKRGQNVTFRCDPISEHNRLYWYRQTLGQGPEFLTYFQNEAQLEKSRLLSDRFSAERPKGSFSTLEIQRTEQGDSAMYLCASSLAGGATDTQYFGPGTRLTVL.

There are many counts of this clone. This chain connects TRBV18 to TRBJ1-5, with 8 positions matching TRBD1. After removal of 3 bases from V and 4 bases from J, the junction contained 5 bases not matched to a gene. CDR1 is KGHSH and CDR2 is LQKENI in the germline V gene. This CDR3 comprises 15 residues. CDR3 nucleotides: TGTGCCAGCTCACCTTTGGGACAGGTAAATCAGCCCCAGCATTTT. This translates into CASSPLGQVNQPQHF. Looking up the rest from reference TRBV18 and TRBJ1-5 gives the full variable domain: NAGVMQNPRHLVRRRGQEARLRCSPMKGHSHVYWYRQLPEEGLKFMVYLQKENIIDESGMPKERFSAEFPKEGPSILRIQQVVRGDSAAYFCASSPLGQVNQPQHFGDGTRLSIL.

This clone was counted at least ten times. This chain joins TRBV28 and TRBJ2-3; the match to TRBD2 covers 7 bases. Germline CDR1 and CDR2: MDHEN and SYDVKM. This CDR3 is built from 15 residues. V lost 3 bases and J lost 4; bases outside the gene matches: 7. CDR3 loop: CASSFTAGYADTQYF. The CDR3 nucleotides read TGTGCCAGCAGTTTTACAGCGGGATACGCAGATACGCAGTATTTT.

Many counts were recorded for this clone. J is TRBJ2-7 and V is TRBV6-5, with D hard to call. CDR3 length equals 15 residues. V gave up 0 bases and J gave up 6 bases, with 15 bases separating them. The V gene's germline CDR1 is MNHEY and CDR2 SVGAGI. CDR3 bases: TGTGCCAGCAGTTACTCGAGGTCGAGCCAGAGCGAGCAGTACTTC. As protein: CASSYSRSSQSEQYF.